This TCR beta chain is drawn from a study of cytomegalovirus exposure and HLA in healthy donors. Overall study findings and caveats: When a later analysis was performed, an Asian-associated ancestry cluster reportedly had fewer N-insertions than the roughly 690-donor mean.

CDR1 LNHDA and CDR2 SQIVND come from the germline V gene (reference sequence). V shed 6 bases and J 8 bases; nucleotides not matched to a gene: 13. The CDR3 has 15 residues. This PCR relied on a set of 60 Vbeta primers and 13 Jbeta primers. Method: immunoSEQ multiplex PCR; TCRdb's copy keeps in-frame clones and lacks some. The sample consists of 100,000 to 150,000 clones, around 85% of them appearing once. About this clone itself: Its antigen is as yet unknown.

V and J are TRBV19 and TRBJ2-1; TRBD2 agrees at 7 bases. The sequence was collected from a man aged 18 to 29 in good health and CMV-seropositive. The sample was PBMCs. CDR3 bases: TGTGCCAGTAGCAGGGCCCTAGCGGAGTTGTATGAGCAGTTCTTC. Residues: CASSRALAELYEQFF.